The 19 T cell receptor beta chains listed next were all sequenced from one sample in a study of pediatric ulcerative colitis. TCRdb's table, derived via immunoSEQ multiplex PCR, lists solely in-frame clones and lacks some. This sample carries about 64,000 clones, 75% to 85% of them seen once, and the ten largest clones take 4% to 6.5%. The sequenced material came from blood. These TCRs come from a boy aged 5-17 years with moderate ulcerative colitis.

In this sample, this clone turned up a few times. The genes are TRBV5-1 and TRBJ1-1; D is uncertain. V dropped 0 bases and J dropped 0 bases, with 6 bases sitting between them. The CDR3 is made up of 14 amino acids. CDR1 and CDR2 (germline): SGHRS, YFSETQ. The CDR3 region is CASSLDPLNTEAFF. CDR3 DNA: TGCGCCAGCAGCTTGGATCCGCTGAACACTGAAGCTTTCTTT.

This chain joins TRBV20-1 and TRBJ1-2; D unclear. Germline V gene lookup returns CDR1 DFQATT and CDR2 SNEGSKA (reference sequence). CDR3 length: 11 residues. V was clipped by 6 bases and J by 7 bases, with 12 bases between them. The CDR3 loop reads CSARKEGGYTF. Here the CDR3 DNA reads TGCAGTGCGCGTAAGGAGGGTGGCTACACCTTC.

This clone occurred once. The chain combines TRBV18 with TRBJ2-7, with a weak D call TRBD1 (5 bases). V was trimmed by 3 bases and J by 2 bases, leaving 14 bases between them. Per germline, CDR1 KGHSH and CDR2 LQKENI. CDR3 size: 15 residues. DNA of the CDR3: TGTGCCAGCTCACCTGATAGGACACGGACCTACGAGCAGTACTTC. Translating it yields CASSPDRTRTYEQYF.

The genes are TRBV4-3 and TRBJ2-7; 8 positions match TRBD1. CDR3 length: 14 amino acids. After removal of 4 bases from V and 5 bases from J, the junction contained 7 bases not matched to a gene. CDR1 and CDR2 from the germline V gene are LGHNA and YSLEER. CDR3 residues: CASSRTGQGHEQYF. CDR3 nucleotide sequence: TGCGCCAGCAGCCGAACCGGACAGGGCCACGAGCAGTACTTC.

The chain is built from TRBV11-2 and TRBJ1-2, with 10 bases aligning to TRBD1. The ends lost 4 bases at V and 3 bases at J; junction bases unmatched: 2. The CDR3 spans 14 residues. Germline lookup yields CDR1 SGHAT and CDR2 FQNNGV. The CDR3 sequence is CASSWGTGDYGYTF. In nucleotides, the CDR3 is TGTGCCAGCAGCTGGGGGACAGGGGACTATGGCTACACCTTC.

J is TRBJ2-1 and V is TRBV9; maybe TRBD2 (6 bases). The CDR3 runs to 14 residues. Germline V lookup: CDR1 SGDLS, CDR2 YYNGEE. Trimming took off 0 bases at V and 9 bases at J, with 13 bases between the two ends. DNA of the CDR3: TGTGCCAGCAGCGTAGTGCCGGGGGTGAGTGAGCAGTTCTTC. It yields the protein CASSVVPGVSEQFF.

This sequence joins TRBV19 and TRBJ1-6, with D maybe TRBD1 (5 bases). CDR1 and CDR2 (germline): LNHDA, SQIVND (reference sequence). This CDR3 has 14 amino acids. Between the trimmed V and J ends, which lost 3 bases and 10 bases, there was a span of 13 bases. This CDR3 is CASSIGQGLSPLHF. CDR3 sequence (DNA): TGTGCCAGTAGTATTGGGCAGGGTTTGTCACCCCTCCACTTT. The complete variable domain, with remaining parts taken from reference TRBV19 and TRBJ1-6, reads DGGITQSPKYLFRKEGQNVTLSCEQNLNHDAMYWYRQDPGQGLRLIYYSQIVNDFQKGDIAEGYSVSREKKESFPLTVTSAQKNPTAFYLCASSIGQGLSPLHFGNGTRLTVT.

This clone has only a few counts. This sequence joins TRBV7-9 and TRBJ1-2; D uncertain. Germline CDR1 and CDR2: SEHNR and FQNEAQ (reference sequence). The CDR3 sequence is 16 residues long. The V gene lost 5 bases and the J gene lost 4 bases, with 20 bases spanning the gap. CDR3 in DNA: TGTGCCAGCAGCCGATCGATGGAGGGTCCCCTCTATGGCTACACCTTC. It translates to CASSRSMEGPLYGYTF.

This chain links TRBV5-1 with TRBJ2-1; 7 nucleotides match TRBD2. The CDR3 runs to 14 residues. V lost 3 bases to trimming and J lost 7 bases; unmatched junction nucleotides: 7. Germline V lookup: CDR1 SGHRS, CDR2 YFSETQ. The CDR3 region has the DNA TGCGCCAGCAGCTCTGCTAGCGGTATGAATGAGCAGTTCTTC. It specifies CASSSASGMNEQFF.

The chain joins TRBV27 to TRBJ2-1; 14 bases agree with TRBD2. With V trimmed by 6 bases and J by 9 bases, 4 bases remained unmatched. The CDR3 sequence is 14 residues long. The germline CDR1 and CDR2 sequences are MNHEY and SMNVEV (reference sequence). CDR3 nucleotides: TGTGCCAGCAGCGGACTAGCGGGAGGTCTTGAGCAGTTCTTC. It specifies CASSGLAGGLEQFF.

This rearrangement joins TRBV2 to TRBJ2-7; 7 nucleotides line up with TRBD2. The CDR3 totals 14 residues. Germline V CDR1 and CDR2: SNHLY, FYNNEI. Trimming removed 4 bases from V and 3 bases from J; junction bases left unmatched: 6. CDR3: CASSGDYAIYEQYF. In nucleotides, the CDR3 is TGTGCCAGCAGTGGGGACTACGCCATCTACGAGCAGTACTTC. Filled out from reference TRBV2 and TRBJ2-7, the complete variable domain reads EPEVTQTPSHQVTQMGQEVILRCVPISNHLYFYWYRQILGQKVEFLVSFYNNEISEKSEIFDDQFSVERPDGSNFTLKIRSTKLEDSAMYFCASSGDYAIYEQYFGPGTRLTVT.

V and J are TRBV25-1 and TRBJ1-4; D call uncertain. This CDR3 has 10 amino acids. V was shortened by 8 bases and J by 8 bases, with 6 bases between the two germline ends. From germline, CDR1 is MGHDK and CDR2 SYGVNS. Here the CDR3 reads CASRREKLFF. The DNA of the CDR3 is TGTGCCAGCCGGAGGGAAAAACTGTTTTTT.

The chain links TRBV5-4 to TRBJ1-2, with D perhaps TRBD1 (6 bases). Germline values: CDR1 SGHNT, CDR2 YYREEE (reference sequence). V gave up 4 bases and J gave up 4 bases, with 11 bases separating them. CDR3 length: 13 residues. The chain's CDR3 is CASSLWTVYGYTF. For the CDR3, the DNA is TGTGCCAGCAGCCTATGGACAGTCTATGGCTACACCTTC.

In this sample, this clone turned up once. J is TRBJ2-6 and V is TRBV7-3, with D possibly being TRBD1 or TRBD2 (5 bases each). Per germline, CDR1 SGHTA and CDR2 FQGTGA. Trimming took off 5 bases at V and 8 bases at J, with 22 bases between the two ends. The CDR3 is 17 residues long. The CDR3 region is CASSPTETGTPTNVLTF. The CDR3 DNA reads TGTGCCAGCAGCCCTACAGAGACCGGGACCCCAACCAACGTCCTGACTTTC.

The chain links TRBV9 to TRBJ2-3; D might be TRBD2 (5 bases). The germline CDR1 and CDR2 sequences are SGDLS and YYNGEE. The ends were cut back, 0 bases at V and 4 bases at J, with 12 bases in the middle. The CDR3 length is 15 residues. CDR3: CASSVGGRGPDTQYF. CDR3 nucleotide sequence: TGTGCCAGCAGCGTAGGGGGTCGAGGGCCAGATACGCAGTATTTT. The variable domain in full, with the rest retrieved from reference TRBV9 and TRBJ2-3, is DSGVTQTPKHLITATGQRVTLRCSPRSGDLSVYWYQQSLDQGLQFLIQYYNGEERAKGNILERFSAQQFPDLHSELNLSSLELGDSALYFCASSVGGRGPDTQYFGPGTRLTVL.

J is TRBJ2-7 and V is TRBV5-4; 10 nucleotides align to TRBD2. The germline V gene encodes CDR1 SGHNT and CDR2 YYREEE (reference sequence). The CDR3 sequence is 14 residues long. The V and J ends lost 4 bases and 4 bases, in that order; junction bases with no gene match: 5. In nucleotides, the CDR3 is TGTGCCAGCAGCCAATCGGGACTAGCGTACGAGCAGTACTTC. Encoded protein: CASSQSGLAYEQYF.

The genes are TRBV5-1 and TRBJ2-1; no clear D gene. Germline-derived CDR1 and CDR2 are SGHRS and YFSETQ. Trimming pared 7 bases from V and 7 bases from J, leaving 18 bases between. CDR3 size: 14 residues. DNA of the CDR3: TGCGCCAGCCTATCGGTTTCGGGCGAGAATGAGCAGTTCTTC. Its translation is CASLSVSGENEQFF.

The chain recombines TRBV18 with TRBJ2-3, with TRBD1 matching 8 bases. This CDR3 has 15 residues. Germline trimming cut 3 bases from V and 2 bases from J; bases unmatched to any gene: 4. The germline V gene encodes CDR1 KGHSH and CDR2 LQKENI. The DNA of the CDR3 is TGTGCCAGCTCACCTCACAGGGGGTACACAGATACGCAGTATTTT. Residues: CASSPHRGYTDTQYF.

This chain joins TRBV19 and TRBJ2-2; TRBD1 is a possible D gene (6 bases). The CDR3 spans 14 residues. Germline CDR1 is LNHDA and CDR2 is SQIVND (reference sequence). V lost 6 bases and J 0 bases, leaving 8 bases between the germline ends. The CDR3: CASRGHPNTGELFF. In DNA, the CDR3 is TGTGCCAGTAGGGGACACCCGAACACCGGGGAGCTGTTTTTT.